This T cell receptor (beta chain) emerged from a study of T cell responses to AZD1222 COVID-19 vaccine. General study results and limits: Spike-specific TCR breadth and depth went up after people got two AZD1222 doses.

Sequencing was performed with immunoSEQ multiplex PCR; in TCRdb, only in-frame clones are kept and a portion is missing. The sample lists about 120,000 clones, roughly nine tenths seen once, with roughly 1.6% in the top ten. There are 13 residues in the CDR3. V lost 6 bases and J lost 5, with 13 bases in between. Germline CDR1 reads KGHSH; CDR2 reads LQKENI. Turning to this clone: Antigen: not known.

The clonotype originates from an adult who received the AZD1222 COVID-19 vaccine. Source: peripheral blood, taken 28 days after the second AZD1222 dose. The chain couples TRBV18 to TRBJ2-5; tentative D call: TRBD1 (6 bases). The CDR3 loop is CASSQGTAETQYF. In DNA form, the CDR3 reads TGTGCCAGCTCCCAGGGGACCGCGGAGACCCAGTACTTC. Supplemented by reference TRBV18 and TRBJ2-5, the full variable domain reads NAGVMQNPRHLVRRRGQEARLRCSPMKGHSHVYWYRQLPEEGLKFMVYLQKENIIDESGMPKERFSAEFPKEGPSILRIQQVVRGDSAAYFCASSQGTAETQYFGPGTRLLVL.